This is a list of T cell receptor beta chains from one sample in a study of blood T cell repertoires in COVID-19. Profiled with immunoSEQ multiplex PCR; TCRdb holds only in-frame clones, not every one. The sample records about 110,000 clones, approximately 82% being singletons. The sample taken for sequencing was peripheral blood. The receptors come from a woman aged 60-70 years with acute or convalescent COVID-19. Both conserved end residues are trimmed from each CDR3.

TRBJ1-2	TRBV11-2	ASSAPGSWRGYT
TRBJ1-3	TRBV5-1	ASSLALGGPTVSGNTIY
TRBJ1-1	TRBV18	ASSPGTGKLNTEAF
TRBJ2-1	TRBV18	ASSPGLAGDNEQF
TRBJ1-4	TRBV5-1	ASSFEGGSEKLF
TRBJ2-1	TRBV2	ASTRLAGGQNEQF
TRBJ2-7	TRBV27	ASSLLADPYEQY
TRBJ1-1	TRBV5-4	ASSLGGQTREAF
TRBJ2-7	TRBV18	ASSLGTGTHYEQY
TRBJ2-7	TRBV11-2	ASSPRVGGGIPYEQY
TRBJ2-1	TRBV2	ASTLLGAGESEQF
TRBJ1-1	TRBV24-1	ATRDSLNTEAF
TRBJ2-7	TRBV19	ASSIQGAREQY
TRBJ2-5	TRBV2	ASSGGQQETQY
TRBJ1-5	TRBV2	ASRTDLGDNQPQH
TRBJ1-2	TRBV7-9	ASSSGTGNYGYT
TRBJ1-5	TRBV28	ASSLLGTNNQPQH
TRBJ2-1	TRBV30	ACKRAYNEQF
TRBJ2-1	TRBV10-3	AISGDSGGYNEQF
TRBJ1-2	TRBV7-2	ASSSAPNRNYGYT
TRBJ1-1	TRBV6-2/TRBV6-3	ASSYSQGNTEAF
TRBJ1-1	TRBV29-1	SVEVGGSPEAF
TRBJ1-2	TRBV6-1	ASSKGGADYGYT
TRBJ2-7	TRBV2	ASNGGVSPYEQY
TRBJ2-7	TRBV19	ASRRGLGSYEQY
TRBJ1-2	TRBV28	ATGFEGVGGYT
TRBJ1-1	TRBV28	ASSSGSGNSPEAF
TRBJ1-3	TRBV9	ASSVSEASGNTIY